A single TCR beta chain is shown here with its context. Germline V lookup: CDR1 SGHNT, CDR2 YYREEE (reference sequence). V gave up 6 bases and J gave up 4 bases; unmatched junction bases: 10. CDR3 size: 15 residues. Seattle enrolled patients during active infection and tracked them longitudinally. The data belong to a study of blood T cell repertoires in COVID-19. Study information: Acute and convalescent COVID-19 specimens originated in the United States, Italy and Spain. PBMCs, B-cell-depleted T cells, or T cells provided the cDNA or gDNA that made up the material.

As originally analysed: Amplification of reference gene primers provided the estimated nucleated cell counts. Clones were read by immunoSEQ multiplex PCR, and TCRdb kept only the in-frame ones, dropping some. The D gene and trimming were derived from the DNA, and the V and J assignments and clone size from that table. This repertoire shows some 300,000 clones, over 80% found once; its top ten account for roughly 5.9%. Sequenced material: peripheral blood. The TCR sequence derives from a woman aged 50 to 60 with COVID-19, enrolled during active disease. The V call is TRBV5-4, the J call TRBJ1-2; 9 bases align to TRBD1. In DNA, the CDR3 is TGTGCCAGCAACCCGACAGGGGGGTTTGGCTATGGCTACACCTTC. Translation gives CASNPTGGFGYGYTF.